Below, 9 T cell receptor beta chains from the same sample are listed, as sequenced in a study of blood T cell repertoires in COVID-19. Measured with immunoSEQ multiplex PCR; TCRdb has only the in-frame clones, and not every one. This sample has approximately 300,000 clones; roughly 91% occur once, and the top ten carry about 2%. Sequencing was done on a sample of peripheral blood. The receptors shown here come from a woman in her twenties or thirties with COVID-19, enrolled during active disease.

This clone was seen more than once but under ten times. The rearrangement joins TRBV29-1 to TRBJ2-1, with D perhaps TRBD2 (6 bases). The CDR3 runs to 13 residues. Trimming took 3 bases from V and 6 from J, leaving 12 bases between them. The germline V gene encodes CDR1 SQVTM and CDR2 ANQGSEA. CDR3 coding DNA: TGCAGCGTTGATAAGGGGCGGGGCAATGAGCAGTTCTTC. Amino acids: CSVDKGRGNEQFF.

The chain links TRBV4-1 to TRBJ1-4, with 8 bases matching TRBD1. The CDR3 loop spans 17 amino acids. Trimming at V came to 2 bases and at J to 7 bases, leaving 12 bases not matched to a gene. Germline assignment: CDR1 MGHRA and CDR2 YSYEKL. Here the CDR3 reads CASSQSAGGRAGEKLFF. The CDR3 DNA reads TGCGCCAGCAGCCAATCGGCAGGGGGCCGCGCGGGTGAAAAACTGTTTTTT.

This chain links TRBV5-1 with TRBJ2-3; a possible D gene is TRBD2 (7 bases). Germline CDR1 is SGHRS and CDR2 is YFSETQ. Trimming took 2 bases from V and 2 from J, leaving 12 bases between them. The CDR3 covers 15 residues. The CDR3 DNA is TGCGCCAGCAGCTTAGGAGGGGGGGCCACAGATACGCAGTATTTT. This gives the protein CASSLGGGATDTQYF.

This clone was counted once. The chain is built from TRBV5-1 and TRBJ1-6; 7 bases line up with TRBD1. The CDR3 consists of 15 residues. V lost 0 bases and J lost 7; bases outside the gene matches: 4. The germline gives CDR1 SGHRS, CDR2 YFSETQ. The CDR3 nucleotides read TGCGCCAGCAGCTTGGAGGGGGCACCAAATTCACCCCTCCACTTT. This codes for CASSLEGAPNSPLHF.

The chain employs TRBV3-1 (or the pseudogene TRBV3-2) and TRBJ1-2; no clear D gene. Germline CDR1 LGHDT, CDR2 YNNKEL (reference sequence). Trimming shortened V by 0 bases and J by 14 bases, and 13 bases separated the two germline ends. The CDR3 runs to 12 residues. This chain's CDR3 is CASSQDYKASTF. The CDR3 nucleotides read TGTGCCAGCAGCCAAGATTACAAGGCTAGTACCTTC.

V gene TRBV2 combines with J gene TRBJ1-3; D gene unclear. CDR1 SNHLY and CDR2 FYNNEI come from the germline V gene. This CDR3 comprises 16 residues. V dropped 2 bases and J dropped 0 bases, with 11 bases sitting between them. CDR3 protein: CASSERFGYSGNTIYF. The CDR3 nucleotides are TGTGCCAGCAGTGAAAGGTTCGGGTACTCTGGAAACACCATATATTTT.

This rearrangement joins TRBV19 to TRBJ1-4; D gene unclear. The germline gives CDR1 LNHDA, CDR2 SQIVND (reference sequence). V shed 6 bases and J shed 2 bases, with 10 bases lying between them. This CDR3 is built from 14 residues. For the CDR3, the DNA is TGTGCCAGTAGGGGAGTAAGGACTAATGAAAAACTGTTTTTT. Translation gives CASRGVRTNEKLFF. Looking up the rest from reference TRBV19 and TRBJ1-4 gives the full variable domain: DGGITQSPKYLFRKEGQNVTLSCEQNLNHDAMYWYRQDPGQGLRLIYYSQIVNDFQKGDIAEGYSVSREKKESFPLTVTSAQKNPTAFYLCASRGVRTNEKLFFGSGTQLSVL.

This rearrangement joins TRBV28 to TRBJ2-3, with D perhaps TRBD2 (6 bases). V dropped 3 bases and J dropped 5 bases, with 15 bases sitting between them. CDR3 length: 15 residues. Germline assignment: CDR1 MDHEN and CDR2 SYDVKM. The CDR3 DNA reads as TGTGCCAGCAGTTTCCCCGGGGGAGCAGGAGATACGCAGTATTTT. This sequence encodes CASSFPGGAGDTQYF.

As concerns this clone: This same CDR3 is encoded by further DNA sequences in the sample. V usage is TRBV7-9 and J usage is TRBJ1-2; D possibly corresponds to TRBD1 (5 bases). Germline assignment: CDR1 SEHNR and CDR2 FQNEAQ (reference sequence). The ends were cut back, 5 bases at V and 6 bases at J, with 13 bases in the middle. The CDR3 spans 13 residues. The DNA of the CDR3 is TGTGCCAGCAGCCGCCGAGGAGGGGATGGCTACACCTTC. Its protein is CASSRRGGDGYTF.